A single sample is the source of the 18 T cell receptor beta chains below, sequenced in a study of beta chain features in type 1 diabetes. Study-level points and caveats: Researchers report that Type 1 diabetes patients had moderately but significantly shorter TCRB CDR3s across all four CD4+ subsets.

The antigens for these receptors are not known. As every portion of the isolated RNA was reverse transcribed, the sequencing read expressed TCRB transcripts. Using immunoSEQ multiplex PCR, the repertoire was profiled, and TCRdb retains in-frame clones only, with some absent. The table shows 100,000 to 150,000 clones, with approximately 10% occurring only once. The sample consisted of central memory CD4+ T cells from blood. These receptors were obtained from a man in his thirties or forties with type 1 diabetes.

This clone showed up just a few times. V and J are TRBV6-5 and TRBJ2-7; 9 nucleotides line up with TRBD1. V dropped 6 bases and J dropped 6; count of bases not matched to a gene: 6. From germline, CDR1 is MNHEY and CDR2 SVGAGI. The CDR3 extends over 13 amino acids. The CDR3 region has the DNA TGTGCCAGCAGAACGGGACAGGGAGGCGAGCAGTACTTC. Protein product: CASRTGQGGEQYF.

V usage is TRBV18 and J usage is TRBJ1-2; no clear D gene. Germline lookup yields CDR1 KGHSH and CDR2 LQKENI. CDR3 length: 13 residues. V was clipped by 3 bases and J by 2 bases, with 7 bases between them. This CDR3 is CASSPGRNYGYTF. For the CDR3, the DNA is TGTGCCAGCTCACCTGGCAGAAACTATGGCTACACCTTC.

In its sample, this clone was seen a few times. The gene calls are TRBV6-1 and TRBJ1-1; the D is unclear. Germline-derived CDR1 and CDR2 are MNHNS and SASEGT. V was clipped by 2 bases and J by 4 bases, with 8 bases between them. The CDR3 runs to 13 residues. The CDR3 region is CASSELTSTEAFF. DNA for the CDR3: TGTGCCAGCAGTGAATTGACTAGCACTGAAGCTTTCTTT.

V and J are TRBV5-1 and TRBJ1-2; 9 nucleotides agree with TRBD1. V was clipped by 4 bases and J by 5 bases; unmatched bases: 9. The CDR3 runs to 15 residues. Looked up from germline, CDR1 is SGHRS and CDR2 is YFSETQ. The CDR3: CASSTGQGKTYGYTF. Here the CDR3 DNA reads TGCGCCAGCAGCACAGGACAGGGGAAGACATATGGCTACACCTTC.

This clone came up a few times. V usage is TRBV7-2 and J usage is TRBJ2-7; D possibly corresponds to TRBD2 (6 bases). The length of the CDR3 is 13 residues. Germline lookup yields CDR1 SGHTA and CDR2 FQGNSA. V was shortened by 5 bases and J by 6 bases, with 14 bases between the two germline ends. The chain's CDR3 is CASSGQGGSEQYF. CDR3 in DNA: TGTGCCAGCAGCGGTCAGGGAGGCTCCGAGCAGTACTTC.

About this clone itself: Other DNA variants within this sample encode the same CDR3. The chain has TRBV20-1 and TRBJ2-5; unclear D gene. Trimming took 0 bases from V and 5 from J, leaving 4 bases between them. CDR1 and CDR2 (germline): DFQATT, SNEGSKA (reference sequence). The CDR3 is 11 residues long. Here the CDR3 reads CSARDYETQYF. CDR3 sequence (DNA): TGCAGTGCTAGAGACTATGAGACCCAGTACTTC.

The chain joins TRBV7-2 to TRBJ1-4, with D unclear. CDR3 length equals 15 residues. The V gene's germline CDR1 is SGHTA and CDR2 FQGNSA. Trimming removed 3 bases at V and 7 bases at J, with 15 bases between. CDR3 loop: CASSLARQLGEKLFF. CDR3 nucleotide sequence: TGTGCCAGCAGCTTGGCCCGGCAACTAGGTGAAAAACTGTTTTTT.

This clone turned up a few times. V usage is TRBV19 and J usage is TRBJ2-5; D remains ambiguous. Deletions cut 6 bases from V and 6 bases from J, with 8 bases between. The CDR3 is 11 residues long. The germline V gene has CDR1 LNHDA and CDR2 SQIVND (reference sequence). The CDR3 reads CASSHKKTQYF. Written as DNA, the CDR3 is TGTGCCAGTAGCCACAAGAAGACCCAGTACTTC.

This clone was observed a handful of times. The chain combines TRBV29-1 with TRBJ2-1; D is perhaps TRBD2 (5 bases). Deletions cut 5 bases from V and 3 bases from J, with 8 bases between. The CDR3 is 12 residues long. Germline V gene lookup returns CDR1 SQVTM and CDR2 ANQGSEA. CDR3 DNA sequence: TGCAGCGTTTCGGGGTTCTACAATGAGCAGTTCTTC. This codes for CSVSGFYNEQFF.

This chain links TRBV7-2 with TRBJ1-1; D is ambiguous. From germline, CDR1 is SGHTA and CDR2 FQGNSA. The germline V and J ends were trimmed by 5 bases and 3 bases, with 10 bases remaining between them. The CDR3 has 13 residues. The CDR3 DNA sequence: TGTGCCAGCAGCCCCCGGGAGGACACTGAAGCTTTCTTT. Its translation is CASSPREDTEAFF.

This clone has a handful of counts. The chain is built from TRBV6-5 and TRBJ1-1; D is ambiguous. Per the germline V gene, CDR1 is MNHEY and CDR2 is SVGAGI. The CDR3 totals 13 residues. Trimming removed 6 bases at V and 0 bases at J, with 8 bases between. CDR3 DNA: TGTGCCAGCAGGGAAGACTTGAACACTGAAGCTTTCTTT. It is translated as CASREDLNTEAFF.

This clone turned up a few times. The CDR3 loop is CSVEEGKGSSYNEQFF. DNA for the CDR3: TGCAGCGTTGAGGAGGGGAAGGGCAGCTCCTACAATGAGCAGTTCTTC. This chain links TRBV29-1 with TRBJ2-1; a weak D match, TRBD2 (6 bases). The length of the CDR3 is 16 residues. Trimming pared 3 bases from V and 0 bases from J, leaving 15 bases between. Germline V gene sequence: CDR1 SQVTM, CDR2 ANQGSEA.

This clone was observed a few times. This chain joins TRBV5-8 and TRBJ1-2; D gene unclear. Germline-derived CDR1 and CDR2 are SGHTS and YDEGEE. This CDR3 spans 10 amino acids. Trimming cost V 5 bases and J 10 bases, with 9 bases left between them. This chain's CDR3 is CASRRSHYTF. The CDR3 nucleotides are TGTGCCAGCAGGCGGTCCCACTACACCTTC. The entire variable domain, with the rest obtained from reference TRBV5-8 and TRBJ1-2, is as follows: EAGVTQSPTHLIKTRGQQATLRCSPISGHTSVYWYQQALGLGLQFLLWYDEGEERNRGNFPPRFSGRQFPNYSSELNVNALELEDSALYLCASRRSHYTFGSGTRLTVV.

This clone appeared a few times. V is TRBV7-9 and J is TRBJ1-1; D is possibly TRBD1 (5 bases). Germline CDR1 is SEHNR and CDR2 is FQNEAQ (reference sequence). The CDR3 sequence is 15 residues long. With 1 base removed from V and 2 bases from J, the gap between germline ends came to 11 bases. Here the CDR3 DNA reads TGTGCCAGCAGCTTAGGGGGCTCTAAAAACACTGAAGCTTTCTTT. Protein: CASSLGGSKNTEAFF.

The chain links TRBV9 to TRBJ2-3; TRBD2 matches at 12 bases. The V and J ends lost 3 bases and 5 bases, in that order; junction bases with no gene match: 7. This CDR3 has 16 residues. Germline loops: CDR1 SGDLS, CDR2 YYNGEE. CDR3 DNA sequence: TGTGCCAGCAGCGCTTCCGGGACTAGCGGGCGAGATACGCAGTATTTT. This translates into CASSASGTSGRDTQYF. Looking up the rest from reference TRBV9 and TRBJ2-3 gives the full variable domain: DSGVTQTPKHLITATGQRVTLRCSPRSGDLSVYWYQQSLDQGLQFLIQYYNGEERAKGNILERFSAQQFPDLHSELNLSSLELGDSALYFCASSASGTSGRDTQYFGPGTRLTVL.

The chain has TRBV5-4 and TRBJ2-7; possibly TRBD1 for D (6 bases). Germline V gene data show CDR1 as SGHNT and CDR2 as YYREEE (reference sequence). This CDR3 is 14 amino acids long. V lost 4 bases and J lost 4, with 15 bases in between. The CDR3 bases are TGTGCCAGCAGCCCCCGGGACAACCTTTACGAGCAGTACTTC. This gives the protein CASSPRDNLYEQYF.

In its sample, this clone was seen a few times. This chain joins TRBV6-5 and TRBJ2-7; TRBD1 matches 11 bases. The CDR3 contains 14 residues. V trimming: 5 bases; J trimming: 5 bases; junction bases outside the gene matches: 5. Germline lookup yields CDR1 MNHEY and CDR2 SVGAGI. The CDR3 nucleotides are TGTGCCAGCAGTCAGGACAGGGGGCGAAACGAGCAGTACTTC. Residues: CASSQDRGRNEQYF.

The CDR3 loop reads CASSLRTSGRTDTQYF. DNA of the CDR3: TGCGCCAGCAGCCTCCGGACTAGCGGGAGAACAGATACGCAGTATTTT. J is TRBJ2-3 and V is TRBV5-1, with 13 nucleotides matching TRBD2. Germline V lookup: CDR1 SGHRS, CDR2 YFSETQ. J was trimmed by 3 bases and V by 4 bases; bases with no gene match: 5. The CDR3 extends over 16 amino acids.